These 5 T cell receptor beta chains came from one sample sequenced in a study of blood T cell repertoires in COVID-19. Method: immunoSEQ multiplex PCR; TCRdb's copy keeps in-frame clones and lacks some. The sample records approximately 280,000 clones, roughly 91% being singletons. The sample consisted of peripheral blood. All receptors come from a man aged 40-50 years with acute or convalescent COVID-19.

The rearrangement joins TRBV24-1 to TRBJ1-4; the D gene is possibly TRBD1 (6 bases). The CDR3 spans 20 residues. The germline V gene has CDR1 KGHDR and CDR2 SFDVKD. Trimming pared 0 bases from V and 0 bases from J, leaving 19 bases between. CDR3 protein: CATSDLPGQGPDATNEKLFF. The CDR3, as DNA: TGTGCCACCAGTGATTTGCCTGGGCAGGGGCCAGATGCAACTAATGAAAAACTGTTTTTT.

This sequence joins TRBV19 and TRBJ1-6, with a tentative D call TRBD1 (5 bases). Trimming cost V 7 bases and J 10 bases, with 20 bases left between them. The CDR3 runs to 15 residues. CDR1 is LNHDA and CDR2 is SQIVND in the germline V gene (reference sequence). The CDR3, as DNA: TGTGCCAGTACCCTTGGGGCCGGGTCGGCCTCACCCCTCCACTTT. Encoded protein: CASTLGAGSASPLHF.

This chain uses TRBV7-9 with TRBJ2-7; 10 positions agree with TRBD2. V was pared by 7 bases and J by 2 bases, with 5 bases of the junction left unmatched. The V gene's germline CDR1 is SEHNR and CDR2 FQNEAQ (reference sequence). This CDR3 contains 14 residues. Here the CDR3 reads CASNKAGGTYEQYF. CDR3 sequence (DNA): TGTGCCAGCAACAAAGCGGGGGGGACCTACGAGCAGTACTTC.

This clone has only one observation. The gene calls are TRBV7-3 and TRBJ2-3; 11 bases fit TRBD2. The germline gives CDR1 SGHTA, CDR2 FQGTGA. This CDR3 is 18 amino acids long. The V gene end was trimmed by 5 bases and the J gene end by 0 bases; junction bases not matched to a gene: 10. CDR3 region: CASSRGGLAETSTDTQYF. The CDR3 region has the DNA TGTGCCAGCAGCCGGGGGGGACTAGCGGAGACTAGCACAGATACGCAGTATTTT.

About this clone itself: Distinct nucleotide sequences in the sample also encode this CDR3. The chain employs TRBV5-4 and TRBJ1-2; D not resolved. The length of the CDR3 is 13 residues. V lost 0 bases to trimming and J lost 1 base, with 4 bases between them. Germline loops: CDR1 SGHNT, CDR2 YYREEE (reference sequence). The CDR3 coding sequence is TGTGCCAGCAGCTTGGCCGGTAACTATGGCTACACCTTC. Its translation: CASSLAGNYGYTF.